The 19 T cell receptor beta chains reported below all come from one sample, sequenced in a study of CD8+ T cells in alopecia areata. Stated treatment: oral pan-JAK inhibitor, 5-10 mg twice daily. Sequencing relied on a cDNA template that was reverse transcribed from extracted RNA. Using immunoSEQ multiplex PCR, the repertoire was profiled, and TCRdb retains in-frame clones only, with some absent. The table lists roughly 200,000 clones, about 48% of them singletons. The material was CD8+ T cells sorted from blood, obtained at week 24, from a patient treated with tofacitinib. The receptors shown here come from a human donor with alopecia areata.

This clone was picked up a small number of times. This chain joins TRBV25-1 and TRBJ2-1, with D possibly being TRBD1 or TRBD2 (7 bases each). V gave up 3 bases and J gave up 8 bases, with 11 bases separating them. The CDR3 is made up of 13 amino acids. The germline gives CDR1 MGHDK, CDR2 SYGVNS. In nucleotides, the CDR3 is TGTGCCAGCAGTGAGCCAGGGGGGGATGAGCAGTTCTTC. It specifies CASSEPGGDEQFF. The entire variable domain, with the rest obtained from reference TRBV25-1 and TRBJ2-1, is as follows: EADIYQTPRYLVIGTGKKITLECSQTMGHDKMYWYQQDPGMELHLIHYSYGVNSTEKGDLSSESTVSRIRTEHFPLTLESARPSHTSQYLCASSEPGGDEQFFGPGTRLTVL.

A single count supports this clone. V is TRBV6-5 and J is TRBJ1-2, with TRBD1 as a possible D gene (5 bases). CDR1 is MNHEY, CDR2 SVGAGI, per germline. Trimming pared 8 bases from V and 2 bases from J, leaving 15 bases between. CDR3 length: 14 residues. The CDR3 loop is CASSPGGENYGYTF. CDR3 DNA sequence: TGTGCCAGCTCCCCTGGGGGAGAGAACTATGGCTACACCTTC.

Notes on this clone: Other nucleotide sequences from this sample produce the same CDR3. The CDR3 DNA follows: TGCGCCAGCAGCCAAGGGACAGGCGATTACGAGCAGTACTTC. Translating it yields CASSQGTGDYEQYF. The V gene is TRBV4-3, the J gene TRBJ2-7; 7 nucleotides line up with TRBD1. V lost 1 base to trimming and J lost 4 bases; unmatched junction nucleotides: 4. CDR1 is LGHNA, CDR2 YSLEER, per germline. There are 14 residues in the CDR3.

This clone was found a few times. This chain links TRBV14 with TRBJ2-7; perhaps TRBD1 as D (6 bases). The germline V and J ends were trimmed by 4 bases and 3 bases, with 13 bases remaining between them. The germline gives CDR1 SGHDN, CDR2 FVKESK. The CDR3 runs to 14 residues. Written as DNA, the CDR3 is TGTGCCAGCAGCCCACGACAGGATTTCTACGAGCAGTACTTC. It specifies CASSPRQDFYEQYF.

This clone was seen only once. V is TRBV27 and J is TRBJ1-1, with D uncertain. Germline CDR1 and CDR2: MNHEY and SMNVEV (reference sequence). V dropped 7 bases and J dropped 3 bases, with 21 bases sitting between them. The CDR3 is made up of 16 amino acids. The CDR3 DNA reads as TGTGCCAGCACGGCATCGGCAAGGGATCAGGACACTGAAGCTTTCTTT. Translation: CASTASARDQDTEAFF.

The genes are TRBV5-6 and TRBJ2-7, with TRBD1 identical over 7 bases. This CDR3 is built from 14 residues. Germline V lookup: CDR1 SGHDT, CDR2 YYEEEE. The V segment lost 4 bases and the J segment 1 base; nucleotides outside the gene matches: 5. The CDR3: CASSPSGQSYEQYF. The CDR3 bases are TGTGCCAGCAGCCCCTCGGGACAGTCCTACGAGCAGTACTTC.

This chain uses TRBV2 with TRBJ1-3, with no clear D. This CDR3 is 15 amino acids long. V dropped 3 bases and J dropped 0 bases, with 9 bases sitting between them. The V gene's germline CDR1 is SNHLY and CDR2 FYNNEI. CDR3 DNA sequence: TGTGCCAGCAGTGATCAAGATCTCTCTGGAAACACCATATATTTT. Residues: CASSDQDLSGNTIYF.

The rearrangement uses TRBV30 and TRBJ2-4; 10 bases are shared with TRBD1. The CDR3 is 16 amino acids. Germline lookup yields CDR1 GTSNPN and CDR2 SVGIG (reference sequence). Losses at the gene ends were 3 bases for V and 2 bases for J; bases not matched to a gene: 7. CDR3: CAWSPGQGTTKNIQYF. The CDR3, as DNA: TGTGCCTGGAGCCCGGGACAGGGGACGACCAAAAACATTCAGTACTTC.

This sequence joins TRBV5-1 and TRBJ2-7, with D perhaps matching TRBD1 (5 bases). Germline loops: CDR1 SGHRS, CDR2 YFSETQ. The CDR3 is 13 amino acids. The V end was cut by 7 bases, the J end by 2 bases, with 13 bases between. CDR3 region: CASRGDSPYEQYF. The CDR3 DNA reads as TGCGCCAGCCGTGGTGACAGCCCCTACGAGCAGTACTTC.

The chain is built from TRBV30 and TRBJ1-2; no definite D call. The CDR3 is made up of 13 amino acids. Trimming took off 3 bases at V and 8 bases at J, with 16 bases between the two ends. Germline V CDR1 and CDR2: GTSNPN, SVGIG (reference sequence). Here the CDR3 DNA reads TGTGCCTGGAGGGTCAGCGAGGTCAGAGGCTACACCTTC. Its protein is CAWRVSEVRGYTF.

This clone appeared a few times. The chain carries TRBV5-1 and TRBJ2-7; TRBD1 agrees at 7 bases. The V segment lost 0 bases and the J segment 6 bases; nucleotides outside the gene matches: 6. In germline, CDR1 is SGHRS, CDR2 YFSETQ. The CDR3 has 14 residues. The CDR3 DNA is TGCGCCAGCAGCTTGGCTGAGGGGGCTGGCGAGCAGTACTTC. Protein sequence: CASSLAEGAGEQYF.

CDR3 nucleotide sequence: TGCAGCGTTGAGGACGGGAACACCGGGGAGCTGTTTTTT. Amino acids: CSVEDGNTGELFF. V gene TRBV29-1 combines with J gene TRBJ2-2; D gene ambiguous. V was shortened by 3 bases and J by 1 base, with 6 bases between the two germline ends. The CDR3 loop spans 13 amino acids. Germline V gene sequence: CDR1 SQVTM, CDR2 ANQGSEA.

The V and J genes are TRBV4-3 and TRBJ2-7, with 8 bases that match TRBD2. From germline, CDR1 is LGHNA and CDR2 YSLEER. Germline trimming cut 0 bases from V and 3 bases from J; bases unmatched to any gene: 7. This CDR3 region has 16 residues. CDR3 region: CASSQDNAGGIYEQYF. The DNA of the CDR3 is TGCGCCAGCAGCCAAGATAACGCGGGGGGAATCTACGAGCAGTACTTC.

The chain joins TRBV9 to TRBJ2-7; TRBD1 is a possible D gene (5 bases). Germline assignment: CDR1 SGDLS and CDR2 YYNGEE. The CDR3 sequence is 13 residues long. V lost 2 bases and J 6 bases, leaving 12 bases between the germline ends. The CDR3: CASSVGWGGEQYF. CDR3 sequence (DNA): TGTGCCAGCAGCGTCGGCTGGGGCGGCGAGCAGTACTTC. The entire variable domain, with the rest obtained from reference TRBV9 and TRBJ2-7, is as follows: DSGVTQTPKHLITATGQRVTLRCSPRSGDLSVYWYQQSLDQGLQFLIQYYNGEERAKGNILERFSAQQFPDLHSELNLSSLELGDSALYFCASSVGWGGEQYFGPGTRLTVT.

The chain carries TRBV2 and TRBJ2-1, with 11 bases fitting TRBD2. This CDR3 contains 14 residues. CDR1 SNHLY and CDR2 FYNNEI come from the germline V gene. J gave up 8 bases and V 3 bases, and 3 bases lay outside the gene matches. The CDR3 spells CASSDSGGAYEQFF. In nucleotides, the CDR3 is TGTGCCAGCAGTGATAGCGGGGGGGCCTATGAGCAGTTCTTC.

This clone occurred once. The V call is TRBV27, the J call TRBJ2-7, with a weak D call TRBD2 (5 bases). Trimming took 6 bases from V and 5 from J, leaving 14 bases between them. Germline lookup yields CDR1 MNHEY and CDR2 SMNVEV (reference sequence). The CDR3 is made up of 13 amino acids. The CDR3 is CASSPRVVDEQYF. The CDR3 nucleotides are TGTGCCAGCAGCCCGCGGGTGGTGGACGAGCAGTACTTC.

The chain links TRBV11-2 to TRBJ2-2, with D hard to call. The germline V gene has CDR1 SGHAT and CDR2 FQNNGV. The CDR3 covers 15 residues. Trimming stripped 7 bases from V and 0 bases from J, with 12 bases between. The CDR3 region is CASTLETPNTGELFF. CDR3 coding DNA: TGTGCCAGCACCCTAGAAACCCCGAACACCGGGGAGCTGTTTTTT.

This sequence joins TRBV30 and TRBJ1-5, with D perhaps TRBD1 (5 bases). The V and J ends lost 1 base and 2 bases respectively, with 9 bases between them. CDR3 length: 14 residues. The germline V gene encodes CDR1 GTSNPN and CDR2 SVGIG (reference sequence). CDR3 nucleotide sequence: TGTGCCTGGAGTGGGGACGGAGGCAATCAGCCCCAGCATTTT. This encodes CAWSGDGGNQPQHF.

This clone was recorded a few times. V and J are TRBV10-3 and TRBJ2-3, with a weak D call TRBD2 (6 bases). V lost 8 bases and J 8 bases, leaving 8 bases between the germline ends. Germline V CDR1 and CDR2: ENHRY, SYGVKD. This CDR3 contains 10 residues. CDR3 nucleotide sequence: TGTGCCATCGGGGGAGGTACGCAGTATTTT. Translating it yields CAIGGGTQYF.